A selection of T cell receptor beta chains follows, all from one sample in a study of T-cell memory formation after mild COVID-19. MiXCR was run by TCRdb on the 5' RACE reads, yielding one entry per CDR3 protein. The sample holds hundreds of thousands of distinct CDR3 sequences; 20% to 25% are singletons and the top ten take roughly 8.9%. What was sequenced was PBMCs or a T cell subset sorted from them (not recorded which). Receptor source: an adult woman who had mild COVID-19 (a few samples of this study predate the infection). Cell type and time point are not known. CDR3s include the opening cysteine and the closing phenylalanine or tryptophan. The D gene is left open where the match is weak. Where a row states a size, it is once, few, many or the class of an expanded clone; other rows omit it.

j_call | v_call | d_call | clone_size | cdr3_aa | cdr3_nt
TRBJ1-1 | TRBV7-9 | TRBD1 | . | CASSLRTLQGATEAFF | TGTGCCAGCAGCTTGAGAACGTTACAGGGGGCCACTGAAGCTTTCTTT
TRBJ1-1 | TRBV11-2 | . | few | CASSSDGGGAEAFF | TGTGCCAGCAGCTCGGACGGAGGAGGCGCTGAAGCTTTCTTT
TRBJ2-5 | TRBV4-2 | TRBD2 | . | CASSQARLAGVETQYF | TGTGCCAGCAGCCAGGCCAGACTAGCGGGAGTAGAGACCCAGTACTTC
TRBJ2-1 | TRBV20-1 | TRBD2 | . | CSAGGLTGRLGNEQFF | TGCAGTGCCGGGGGACTAACGGGGCGATTAGGCAATGAGCAGTTCTTC
TRBJ2-5 | TRBV20-1 | TRBD2 | . | CSARDGGTSLETQYF | TGCAGTGCTAGAGATGGGGGGACTAGCCTGGAGACCCAGTACTTC
TRBJ2-7 | TRBV5-4 | TRBD1 | . | CASMDRDF | TGTGCCAGCATGGACAGGGACTTC
TRBJ2-3 | TRBV5-5 | TRBD2 | . | CASSFPAGVNTDTQYF | TGTGCCAGCAGCTTCCCAGCGGGAGTCAACACAGATACGCAGTATTTT
TRBJ2-6 | TRBV5-6 | TRBD1 | many | CASTFPGQHYSGANVLTF | TGTGCCAGCACCTTTCCGGGACAGCACTACTCTGGGGCCAACGTCCTGACTTTC
TRBJ2-7 | TRBV11-2 | . | . | CASSLTDHEQYF | TGTGCCAGCAGCCTGACAGATCACGAGCAGTACTTC
TRBJ2-3 | TRBV4-2 | TRBD2 | few | CASSPAGTRSTDTQYF | TGTGCCAGCAGCCCCGCCGGGACTAGGAGCACAGATACGCAGTATTTT
TRBJ2-7 | TRBV5-1 | TRBD1 | . | CASSSLTGGKYEQYF | TGCGCCAGCAGCTCACTGACAGGGGGCAAGTACGAGCAGTACTTC
TRBJ2-7 | TRBV25-1 | TRBD1 | . | CASSDPDRGYYEQYF | TGTGCCAGCAGTGACCCGGACAGGGGTTACTACGAGCAGTACTTC
TRBJ2-7 | TRBV11-2 | . | . | CASSLDPTAGEQYF | TGTGCCAGCAGCTTAGATCCAACGGCCGGGGAGCAGTACTTC
TRBJ2-7 | TRBV4-1 | TRBD1 | . | CASSQGRLGTASYEQYF | TGCGCCAGCAGCCAAGGCCGACTTGGGACAGCCTCCTACGAGCAGTACTTC
TRBJ2-2 | TRBV2 | TRBD1 | . | CVQGPPNTGELFF | TGTGTACAGGGGCCACCGAACACCGGGGAGCTGTTTTTT
TRBJ2-2 | TRBV7-6 | . | . | CASSRPPGGAGELFF | TGTGCCAGCAGCCGACCCCCAGGAGGGGCCGGGGAGCTGTTTTTT
TRBJ2-7 | TRBV12-3/TRBV12-4 | . | . | CASSSYREQYF | TGTGCCAGCAGTTCTTACAGGGAGCAGTACTTC
TRBJ1-4 | TRBV7-9 | . | few | CASRLPEGTNEKLFF | TGTGCCAGCAGACTCCCGGAGGGGACTAATGAAAAACTGTTTTTT
TRBJ1-6 | TRBV4-1 | . | . | CASSQERTLHF | TGCGCCAGCAGCCAAGAGAGAACCCTCCACTTT
TRBJ2-1 | TRBV7-3 | TRBD2 | few | CASSQGLASYNEQFF | TGTGCCAGCAGCCAAGGACTAGCCTCCTACAATGAGCAGTTCTTC
TRBJ1-1 | TRBV5-1 | . | . | CASSLGTSRAEAFF | TGCGCCAGCAGCTTGGGGACCTCACGAGCTGAAGCTTTCTTT
TRBJ2-5 | TRBV7-6 | TRBD1 | few | CASSLGGTGYQETQYF | TGTGCCAGCAGCTTAGGGGGGACAGGGTACCAAGAGACCCAGTACTTC
TRBJ1-5 | TRBV6-1 | . | few | CASLGTIYSNQPQHF | TGTGCCAGCCTGGGGACAATATATAGCAATCAGCCCCAGCATTTT
TRBJ2-7 | TRBV18 | . | . | CASSLYRPPAGPLVSYEQYF | TGTGCCAGCTCACTCTACCGACCACCCGCCGGGCCCTTAGTGAGCTACGAGCAGTACTTC